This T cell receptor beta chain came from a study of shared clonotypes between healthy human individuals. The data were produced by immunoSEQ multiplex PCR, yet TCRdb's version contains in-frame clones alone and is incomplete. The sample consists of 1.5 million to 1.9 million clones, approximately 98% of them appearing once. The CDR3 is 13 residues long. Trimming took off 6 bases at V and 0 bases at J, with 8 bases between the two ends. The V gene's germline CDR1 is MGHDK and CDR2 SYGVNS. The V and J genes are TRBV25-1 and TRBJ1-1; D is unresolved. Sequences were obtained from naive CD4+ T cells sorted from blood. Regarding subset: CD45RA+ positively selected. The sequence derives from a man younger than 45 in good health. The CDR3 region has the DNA TGTGCCAGCAGCAGAATCTTGAACACTGAAGCTTTCTTT. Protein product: CASSRILNTEAFF.